This T cell receptor (beta chain) came from a study of HIV-infected patients and healthy controls. Study findings and constraints: A major limitation was that merely sixteen HIV-infected individuals were processed.

Alpha and beta constant-region primers primed reverse transcription of around 0.5 ug RNA. Separate chain-specific third strand synthesis with multiplexing indices produced the alpha and beta libraries. The library had 12-nucleotide molecular identifiers formed by two random hexamers joined together. TCRdb re-called the 5' RACE reads with MiXCR, one entry per CDR3 protein. The repertoire consists of about 10,000 distinct CDR3 sequences, with approximately 8% occurring once and the leading ten covering more than 5%. The table lists this clonotype with many counts. Antigen specificity is unknown. The repertoire came from unfractionated whole blood and reflected all unsorted peripheral T cells. Trimming cost V 4 bases and J 6 bases, with 13 bases left between them. CDR1 and CDR2 from the germline V gene are LGHNA and YNFKEQ. The CDR3 runs 13 residues.

Input material: blood. This sequence originates from an adult in good health. The chain links TRBV4-2 to TRBJ2-7; D is possibly TRBD2 (5 bases). CDR3 nucleotide sequence: TGTGCCAGCAGCCGGCGAGGGAGCAGCGAGCAGTACTTC. It is translated as CASSRRGSSEQYF.